This TCR beta chain appears in the sequencing data of a study of cytomegalovirus exposure and HLA in healthy donors. Whole-study results and caveats: HLA alleles were associated with some 17,000 TCR beta sequences in a later analysis at 0.05 false discovery rate. Prior analysis indicated that the majority of TCR beta V segments exhibited productivity approximately 87% or approximately 30% of the time.

For this clone: Its antigen is as yet unknown.

PCR primers comprised 60 Vbeta and 13 Jbeta primers. Using immunoSEQ multiplex PCR, the repertoire was profiled, and TCRdb retains in-frame clones only, with some absent. The sample carries some 80,000 clones, about 9.4% recorded once. The V gene lost 1 base and the J gene lost 5 bases, with 14 bases spanning the gap. This CDR3 has 15 amino acids. Per germline, CDR1 SGHAT and CDR2 FQNNGV. This clonotype was sampled from a man aged 60 to 69 in good health and CMV-seropositive. The V and J genes are TRBV11-2 and TRBJ2-5, with D possibly matching TRBD2 (5 bases). Sample: PBMCs. The CDR3 here is CASSLGTLQEETQYF. The DNA for the CDR3 is TGTGCCAGCAGCTTAGGGACTCTCCAGGAGGAGACCCAGTACTTC.